The clone carrying this T cell receptor beta chain was seen just once. Researchers ran the PCR with 60 Vbeta and 13 Jbeta primers. Generated by immunoSEQ multiplex PCR, the TCRdb table keeps only in-frame clones and is missing some. This table has 100,000 to 150,000 clones, around 78% appearing once. Germline V gene lookup returns CDR1 LNHDA and CDR2 SQIVND (reference sequence). V lost 7 bases, J lost 7 bases, and 10 bases stayed unmatched. CDR3 size: 14 residues. This entry belongs to a study of cytomegalovirus exposure and HLA in healthy donors. The chain combines TRBV19 with TRBJ1-3, with 7 bases lining up with TRBD1. The specimen was PBMCs. This TCR came from a man aged 40-49 years in good health and CMV-seronegative. This CDR3 reads CASTADRSWNTIYF. The CDR3 DNA follows: TGTGCCAGTACCGCGGACAGGTCGTGGAACACCATATATTTT.